These T cell receptor beta chains were read from a single sample in a study of beta chain features in type 1 diabetes. Here immunoSEQ multiplex PCR was the method, and the copy in TCRdb shows in-frame clones only, minus some. Of about 290,000 clones listed, roughly 8% are singletons. Sequencing was done on a sample of central memory CD4+ T cells from blood. These receptors were taken from a woman aged 18-29 years in good health. CDR3s include the opening cysteine and the closing phenylalanine or tryptophan. For some rows the clone size is stated as once, few or many, or as a class when expanded; others skip it.

clone_size,j_call,v_call,cdr3_aa
.,TRBJ1-5,TRBV28,CASSLRPGQYSNQPQHF
few,TRBJ1-1,TRBV7-3,CASSLTGAAEDTEAFF
few,TRBJ1-1,TRBV18,CASSSDSLNTEAFF
few,TRBJ2-6,TRBV5-1,CASKTTIQSSGANVLTF
many,TRBJ2-1,TRBV5-1,CASSPGLAGGLEQFF
.,TRBJ1-2,TRBV4-1,CASSQGDGNGYTF
many,TRBJ2-3,TRBV30,CAWSKGMQYF
few,TRBJ1-1,TRBV6-5,CASSYGQYAEAFF
.,TRBJ2-2,TRBV2,CANKLAAATGELFF
many,TRBJ1-3,TRBV21-1,CASSKALGGYAGNTIYF
few,TRBJ1-4,TRBV4-3,CASSQDHRTGDEKLFF
.,TRBJ2-7,TRBV15,CATSTRGAREQYF
.,TRBJ2-5,TRBV11-2,CASSLFYTGETQYF
few,TRBJ1-1,TRBV7-3,CASSLSPGGGEAFF
.,TRBJ2-1,TRBV7-3,CASEGQTGYNEQFF
few,TRBJ2-3,TRBV5-6,CASSRTRRGAGLSTDTQYF
.,TRBJ2-7,TRBV7-2,CASSLGANPYEQYF
few,TRBJ1-2,TRBV6-6,CASSHGGEVVYGYTF
few,TRBJ1-2,TRBV7-2,CASSLMWLAEYHGYTF
.,TRBJ2-5,TRBV14,CASSRGLAGAGETQYF
.,TRBJ1-2,TRBV19,CASRTKQFFYGYTF
few,TRBJ2-1,TRBV25-1,CASSERGTVSSEQFF
.,TRBJ1-1,TRBV11-3,CASSLGGSNTEAFF
.,TRBJ1-2,TRBV5-4,CASSGASYGYTF
few,TRBJ1-5,TRBV15,CATSRTTGRFGSNQPQHF
few,TRBJ2-5,TRBV7-7,CASSLLGAGEETQYF
.,TRBJ2-7,TRBV27,CASSYWKRGSGYEQYF
.,TRBJ2-2,TRBV2,CASGGSLELFF
few,TRBJ1-2,TRBV9,CASTSDTANYGYTF
few,TRBJ2-1,TRBV5-1,CASSETVVSSYNEQFF
many,TRBJ2-3,TRBV7-2,CASSLGLAGSSDTQYF
many,TRBJ1-2,TRBV7-9,CASSSDRANYGYTF
.,TRBJ2-4,TRBV19,CASSPQRGGPNIQYF
.,TRBJ2-7,TRBV7-2,CASSLSGTGVSEQYF
many,TRBJ2-7,TRBV29-1,CSVEGWPRGEQYF
few,TRBJ1-4,TRBV9,CASSVVGGSGKLFF
many,TRBJ2-4,TRBV18,CASSLGQAAKNIQYF
few,TRBJ2-6,TRBV6-1,CASRETGANVLTF
many,TRBJ2-3,TRBV7-6,CASSFVSGGSDTQYF
.,TRBJ2-3,TRBV5-1,CASSLDSRTDTQYF